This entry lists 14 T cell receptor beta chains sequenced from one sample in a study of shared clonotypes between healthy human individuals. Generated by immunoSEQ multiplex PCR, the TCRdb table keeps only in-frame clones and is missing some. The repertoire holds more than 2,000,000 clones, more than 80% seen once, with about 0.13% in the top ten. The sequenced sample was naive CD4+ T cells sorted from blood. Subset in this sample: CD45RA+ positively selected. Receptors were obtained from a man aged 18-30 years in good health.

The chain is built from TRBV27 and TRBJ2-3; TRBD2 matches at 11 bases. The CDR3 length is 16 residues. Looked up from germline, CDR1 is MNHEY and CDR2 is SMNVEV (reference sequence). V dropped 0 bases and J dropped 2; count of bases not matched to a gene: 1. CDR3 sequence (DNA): TGTGCCAGCAGTTTATCTAGCGGGAGGGCCACAGATACGCAGTATTTT. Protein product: CASSLSSGRATDTQYF.

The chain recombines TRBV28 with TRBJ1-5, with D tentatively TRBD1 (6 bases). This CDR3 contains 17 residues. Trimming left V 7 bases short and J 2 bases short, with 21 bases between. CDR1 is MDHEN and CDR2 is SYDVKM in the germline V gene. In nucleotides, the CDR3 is TGTGCCAGCAATCAAGGTTCTGGGGGCGCGGGCAATCAGCCCCAGCATTTT. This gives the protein CASNQGSGGAGNQPQHF.

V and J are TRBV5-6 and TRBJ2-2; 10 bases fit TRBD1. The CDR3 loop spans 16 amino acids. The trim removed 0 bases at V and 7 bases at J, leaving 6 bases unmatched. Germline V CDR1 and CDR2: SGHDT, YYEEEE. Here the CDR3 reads CASSLAGTGEIGELFF. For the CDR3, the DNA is TGTGCCAGCAGCTTGGCCGGGACAGGGGAAATCGGGGAGCTGTTTTTT.

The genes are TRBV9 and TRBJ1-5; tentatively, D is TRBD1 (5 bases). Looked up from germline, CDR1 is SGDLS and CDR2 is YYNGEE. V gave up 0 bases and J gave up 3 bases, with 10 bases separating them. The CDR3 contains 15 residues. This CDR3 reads CASSVGGIYNQPQHF. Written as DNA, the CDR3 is TGTGCCAGCAGCGTAGGGGGGATCTACAATCAGCCCCAGCATTTT.

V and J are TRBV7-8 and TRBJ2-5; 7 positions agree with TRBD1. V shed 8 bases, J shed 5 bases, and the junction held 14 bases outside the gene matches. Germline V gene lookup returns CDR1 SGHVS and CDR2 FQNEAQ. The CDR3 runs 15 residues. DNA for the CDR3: TGTGCCAGCCTAAGGGGTCGGACAGGCGGGGAGACCCAGTACTTC. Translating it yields CASLRGRTGGETQYF.

CDR3: CASSEALRDGQPQHF. The CDR3 region has the DNA TGTGCCAGCAGTGAAGCGCTAAGGGATGGACAGCCCCAGCATTTT. The chain couples TRBV2 to TRBJ1-5; no definite D call. The V end lost 0 bases, the J end lost 7 bases, and 13 bases lay between the germline ends. Germline-derived CDR1 and CDR2 are SNHLY and FYNNEI. The CDR3 contains 15 residues.

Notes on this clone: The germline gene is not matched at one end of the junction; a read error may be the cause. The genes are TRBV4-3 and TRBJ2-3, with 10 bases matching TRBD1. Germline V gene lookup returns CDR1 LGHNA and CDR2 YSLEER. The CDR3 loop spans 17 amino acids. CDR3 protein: CASSQTGTGAGTDTQYF. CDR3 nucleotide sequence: TGCGCCAGCAGCCAAACCGGGACAGGGGCGGGCACGGATACGCAGTATTTT.

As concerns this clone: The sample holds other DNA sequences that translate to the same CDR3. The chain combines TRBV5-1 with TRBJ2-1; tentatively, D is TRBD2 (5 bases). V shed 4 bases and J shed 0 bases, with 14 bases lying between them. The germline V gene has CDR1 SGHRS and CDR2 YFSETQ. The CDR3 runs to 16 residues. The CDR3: CASSPPSGSSYNEQFF. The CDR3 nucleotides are TGCGCCAGCAGCCCCCCGTCTGGGAGCTCCTACAATGAGCAGTTCTTC.

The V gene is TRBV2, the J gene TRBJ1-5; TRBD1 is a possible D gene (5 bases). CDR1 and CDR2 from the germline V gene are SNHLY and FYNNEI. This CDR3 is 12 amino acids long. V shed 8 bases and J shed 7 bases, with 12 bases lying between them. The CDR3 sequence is CASRRGGQPQHF. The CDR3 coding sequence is TGTGCCAGCCGCCGGGGCGGGCAGCCCCAGCATTTT.

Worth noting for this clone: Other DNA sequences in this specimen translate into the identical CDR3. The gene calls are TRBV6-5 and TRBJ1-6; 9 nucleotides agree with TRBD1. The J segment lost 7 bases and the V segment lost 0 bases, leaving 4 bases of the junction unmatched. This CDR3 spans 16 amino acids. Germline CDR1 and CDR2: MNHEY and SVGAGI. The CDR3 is CASSYSGQGRNSPLHF. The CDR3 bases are TGTGCCAGCAGTTACTCGGGACAGGGACGGAATTCACCCCTCCACTTT.

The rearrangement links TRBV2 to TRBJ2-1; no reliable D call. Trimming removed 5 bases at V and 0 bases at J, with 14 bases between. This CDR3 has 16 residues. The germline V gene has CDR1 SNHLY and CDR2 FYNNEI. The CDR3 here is CASSQELTSSYNEQFF. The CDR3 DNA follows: TGTGCCAGCAGTCAAGAGCTGACGAGCTCCTACAATGAGCAGTTCTTC.

CDR3 protein: CASSIQGASGANVLTF. The CDR3 DNA reads as TGTGCCAGCTCAATACAGGGGGCTTCTGGGGCCAACGTCCTGACTTTC. The chain employs TRBV18 and TRBJ2-6; TRBD1 aligns across 9 bases. The V gene's germline CDR1 is KGHSH and CDR2 LQKENI. The length of the CDR3 is 16 residues. V gave up 5 bases and J gave up 1 base; unmatched junction bases: 3.

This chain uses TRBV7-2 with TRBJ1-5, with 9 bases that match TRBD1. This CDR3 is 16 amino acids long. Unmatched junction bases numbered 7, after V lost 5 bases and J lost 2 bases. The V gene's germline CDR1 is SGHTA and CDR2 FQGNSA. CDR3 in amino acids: CASSATGGRGNQPQHF. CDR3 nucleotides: TGTGCCAGCAGCGCCACAGGGGGCAGGGGCAATCAGCCCCAGCATTTT.

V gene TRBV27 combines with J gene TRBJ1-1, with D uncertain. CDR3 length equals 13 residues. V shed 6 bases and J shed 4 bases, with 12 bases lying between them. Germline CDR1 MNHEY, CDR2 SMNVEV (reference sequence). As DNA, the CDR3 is TGTGCCAGCAGCGTCGTGTTTGGCACTGAAGCTTTCTTT. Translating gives CASSVVFGTEAFF.